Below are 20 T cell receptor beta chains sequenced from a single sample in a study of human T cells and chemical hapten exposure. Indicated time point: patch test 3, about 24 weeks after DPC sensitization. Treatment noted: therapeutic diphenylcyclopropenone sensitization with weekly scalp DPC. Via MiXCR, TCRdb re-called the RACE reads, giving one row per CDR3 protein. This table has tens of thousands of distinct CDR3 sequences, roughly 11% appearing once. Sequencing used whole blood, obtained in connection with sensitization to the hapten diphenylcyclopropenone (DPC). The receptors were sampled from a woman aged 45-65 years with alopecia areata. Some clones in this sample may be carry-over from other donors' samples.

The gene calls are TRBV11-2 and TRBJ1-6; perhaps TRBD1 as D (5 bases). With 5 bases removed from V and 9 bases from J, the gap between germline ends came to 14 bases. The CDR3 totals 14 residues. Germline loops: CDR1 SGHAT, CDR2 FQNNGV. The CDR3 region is CASSPRDPGSPLHF. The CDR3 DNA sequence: TGTGCCAGCAGCCCCCGGGACCCAGGTTCACCCCTCCACTTT.

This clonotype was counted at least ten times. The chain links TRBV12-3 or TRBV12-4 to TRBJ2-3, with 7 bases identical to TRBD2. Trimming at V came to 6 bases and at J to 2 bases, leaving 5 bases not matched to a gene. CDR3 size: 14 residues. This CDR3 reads CASSRRGYTDTQYF. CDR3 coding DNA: TGTGCCAGCAGCCGGCGGGGGTACACAGATACGCAGTATTTT.

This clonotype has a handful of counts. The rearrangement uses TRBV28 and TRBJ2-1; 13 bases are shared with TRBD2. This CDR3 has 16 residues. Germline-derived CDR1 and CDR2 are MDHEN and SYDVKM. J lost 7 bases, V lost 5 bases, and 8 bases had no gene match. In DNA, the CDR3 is TGTGCCAGCAGTCCCTGGACTAGCGGGAGTACGAATGAGCAGTTCTTC. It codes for CASSPWTSGSTNEQFF.

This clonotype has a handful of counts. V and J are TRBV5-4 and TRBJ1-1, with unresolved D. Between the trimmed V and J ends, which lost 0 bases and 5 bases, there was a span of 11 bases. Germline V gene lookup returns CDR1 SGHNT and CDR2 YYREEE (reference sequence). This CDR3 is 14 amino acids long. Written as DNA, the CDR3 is TGTGCCAGCAGCTTGGCGGTCAGTGGGACTGAAGCTTTCTTT. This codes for CASSLAVSGTEAFF.

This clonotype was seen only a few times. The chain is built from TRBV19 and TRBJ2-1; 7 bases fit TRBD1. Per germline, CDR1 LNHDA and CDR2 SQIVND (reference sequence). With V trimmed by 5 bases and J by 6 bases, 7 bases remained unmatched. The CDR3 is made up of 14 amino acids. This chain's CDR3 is CASSRWTGTNEQFF. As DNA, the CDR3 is TGTGCCAGTAGTCGTTGGACAGGTACCAATGAGCAGTTCTTC.

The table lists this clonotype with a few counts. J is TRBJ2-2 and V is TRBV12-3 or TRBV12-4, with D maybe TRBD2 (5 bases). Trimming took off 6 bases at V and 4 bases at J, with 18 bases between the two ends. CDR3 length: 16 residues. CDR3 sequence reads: CASSPNPGSRTGELFF. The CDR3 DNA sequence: TGTGCCAGCAGCCCAAACCCGGGAAGTCGCACCGGGGAGCTGTTTTTT.

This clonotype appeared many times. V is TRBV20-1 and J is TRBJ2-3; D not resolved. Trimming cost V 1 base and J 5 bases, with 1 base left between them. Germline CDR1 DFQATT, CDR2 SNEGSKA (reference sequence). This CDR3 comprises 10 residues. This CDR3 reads CSARVDTQYF. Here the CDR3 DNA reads TGCAGTGCTAGAGTAGATACGCAGTATTTT.

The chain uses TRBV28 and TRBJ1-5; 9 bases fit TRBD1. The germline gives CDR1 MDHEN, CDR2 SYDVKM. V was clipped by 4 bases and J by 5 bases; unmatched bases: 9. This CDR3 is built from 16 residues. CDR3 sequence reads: CASSSGGQGPHQPQHF. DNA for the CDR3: TGTGCCAGCAGTTCAGGGGGACAGGGACCCCATCAGCCCCAGCATTTT.

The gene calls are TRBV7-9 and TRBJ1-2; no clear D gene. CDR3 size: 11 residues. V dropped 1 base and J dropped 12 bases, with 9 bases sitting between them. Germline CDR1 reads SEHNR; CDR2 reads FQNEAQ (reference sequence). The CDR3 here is CASSLVDQDTF. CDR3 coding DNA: TGTGCCAGCAGCTTAGTTGATCAGGACACCTTC. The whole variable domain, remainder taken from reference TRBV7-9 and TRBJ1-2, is DTGVSQNPRHKITKRGQNVTFRCDPISEHNRLYWYRQTLGQGPEFLTYFQNEAQLEKSRLLSDRFSAERPKGSFSTLEIQRTEQGDSAMYLCASSLVDQDTFGSGTRLTVV.

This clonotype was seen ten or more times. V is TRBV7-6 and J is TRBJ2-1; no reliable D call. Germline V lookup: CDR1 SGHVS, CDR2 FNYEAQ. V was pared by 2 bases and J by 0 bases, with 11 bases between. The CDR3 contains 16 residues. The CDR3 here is CASSLLGTNSYNEQFF. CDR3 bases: TGTGCCAGCAGCTTACTAGGTACGAACTCCTACAATGAGCAGTTCTTC.

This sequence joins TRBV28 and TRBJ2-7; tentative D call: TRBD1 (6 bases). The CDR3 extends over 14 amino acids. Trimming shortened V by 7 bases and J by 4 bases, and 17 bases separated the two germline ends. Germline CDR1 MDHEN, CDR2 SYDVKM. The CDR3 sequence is CASKDAGAGYEQYF. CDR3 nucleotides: TGTGCCAGCAAGGACGCAGGGGCTGGTTACGAGCAGTACTTC.

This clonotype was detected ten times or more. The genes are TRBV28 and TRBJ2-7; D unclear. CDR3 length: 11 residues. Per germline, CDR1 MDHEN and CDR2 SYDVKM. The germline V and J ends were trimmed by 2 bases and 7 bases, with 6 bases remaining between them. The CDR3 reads CASSLKREQYF. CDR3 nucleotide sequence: TGTGCCAGCAGTTTAAAAAGGGAGCAGTACTTC.

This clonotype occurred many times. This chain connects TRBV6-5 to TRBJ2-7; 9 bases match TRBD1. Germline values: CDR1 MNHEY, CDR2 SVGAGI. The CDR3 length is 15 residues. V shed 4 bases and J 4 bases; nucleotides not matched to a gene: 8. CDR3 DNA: TGTGCCAGCAGTTCACCCGGGACAGGGAGATACGAGCAGTACTTC. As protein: CASSSPGTGRYEQYF.

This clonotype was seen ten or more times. CDR3 loop: CSARGQTTNEKLFF. DNA of the CDR3: TGCAGTGCTAGAGGACAGACAACTAATGAAAAACTGTTTTTT. This sequence joins TRBV20-1 and TRBJ1-4, with D possibly matching TRBD1 (5 bases). Germline lookup yields CDR1 DFQATT and CDR2 SNEGSKA (reference sequence). The CDR3 sequence is 14 residues long. The V end was cut by 1 base, the J end by 0 bases, with 6 bases between.

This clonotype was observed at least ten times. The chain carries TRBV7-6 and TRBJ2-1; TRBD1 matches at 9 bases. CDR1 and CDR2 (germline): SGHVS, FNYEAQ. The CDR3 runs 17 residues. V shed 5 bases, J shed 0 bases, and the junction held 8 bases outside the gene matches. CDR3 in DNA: TGTGCCAGCAGCCCGGGACAGGGTCAGTTCTCCTACAATGAGCAGTTCTTC. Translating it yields CASSPGQGQFSYNEQFF.

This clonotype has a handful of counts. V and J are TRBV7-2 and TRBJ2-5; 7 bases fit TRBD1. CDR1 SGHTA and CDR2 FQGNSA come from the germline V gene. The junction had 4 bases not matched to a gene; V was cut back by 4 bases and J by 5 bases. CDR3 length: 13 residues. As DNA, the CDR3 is TGTGCCAGCAGCTGGACAGGTCCCGAGACCCAGTACTTC. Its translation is CASSWTGPETQYF.

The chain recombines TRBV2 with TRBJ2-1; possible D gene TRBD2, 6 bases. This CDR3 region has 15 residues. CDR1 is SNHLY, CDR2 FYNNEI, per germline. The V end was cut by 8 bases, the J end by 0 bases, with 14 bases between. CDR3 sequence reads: CASGGIVSSYNEQFF. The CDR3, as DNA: TGTGCCAGCGGAGGGATTGTAAGCTCCTACAATGAGCAGTTCTTC. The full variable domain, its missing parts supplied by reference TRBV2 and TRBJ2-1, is EPEVTQTPSHQVTQMGQEVILRCVPISNHLYFYWYRQILGQKVEFLVSFYNNEISEKSEIFDDQFSVERPDGSNFTLKIRSTKLEDSAMYFCASGGIVSSYNEQFFGPGTRLTVL.

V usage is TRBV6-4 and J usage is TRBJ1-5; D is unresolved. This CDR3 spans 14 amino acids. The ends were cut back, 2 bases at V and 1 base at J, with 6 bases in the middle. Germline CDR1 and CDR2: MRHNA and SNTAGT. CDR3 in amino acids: CASSDEWSNQPQHF. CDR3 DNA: TGTGCCAGCAGTGACGAGTGGAGCAATCAGCCCCAGCATTTT.

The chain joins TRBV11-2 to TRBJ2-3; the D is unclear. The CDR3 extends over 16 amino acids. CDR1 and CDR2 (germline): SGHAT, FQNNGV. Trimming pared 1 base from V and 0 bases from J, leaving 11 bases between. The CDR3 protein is CASSLAHYPSTDTQYF. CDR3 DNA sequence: TGTGCCAGCAGCTTAGCCCACTACCCTAGCACAGATACGCAGTATTTT.

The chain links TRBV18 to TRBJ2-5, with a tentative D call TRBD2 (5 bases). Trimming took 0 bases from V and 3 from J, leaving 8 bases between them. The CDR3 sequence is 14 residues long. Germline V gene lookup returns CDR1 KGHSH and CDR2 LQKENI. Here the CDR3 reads CASSPPTRKETQYF. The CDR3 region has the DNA TGTGCCAGCTCACCACCCACTAGAAAAGAGACCCAGTACTTC.